The present T cell receptor beta chain was sequenced within a study of T cell responses to AZD1222 COVID-19 vaccine. The germline gives CDR1 ENHRY, CDR2 SYGVKD. The CDR3 has 18 amino acids. Assay used: immunoSEQ multiplex PCR; TCRdb lists only in-frame clones, some missing. Counted here are under 120,000 clones, more than 90% occurring once; the ten biggest clones make up approximately 1.2%. In regard to this clone: Its antigen is not known. A read error may produce the germline difference seen at one junction end.

Overall study findings and caveats: Reportedly, nearly half of unique spike TCRs recognized epitopes outside B.1.351/B.1.1.7 mutations.

The clonotype originates from an adult in good health. The chain is built from TRBV10-3 and TRBJ1-1, with TRBD1 identical over 7 bases. The source material was peripheral blood, sampled on day 0 of AZD1222 vaccination. This CDR3 is CAISESTLTGAMNTEAFF. The DNA of the CDR3 is TGTGCAATCAGTGAGTCGACTCTAACAGGGGCCATGAACACTGAAGCTTTCTTT.